A single sample gave rise to the 9 T cell receptor beta chains below, sequenced in a study of shared clonotypes between healthy human individuals. The protocol was immunoSEQ multiplex PCR, while the TCRdb copy is restricted to in-frame clones and leaves out a portion. The sample has about 2.1 million clones; around 95% are singletons. Naive CD8 cells, CD45RO-negative and positively selected for CCR7, excluded terminally differentiated effector memory CD45RA+ cells. Sequencing was carried out using naive CD8+ T cells from PBMCs. These receptors all come from a man between 18 and 35 years old in good health. Some clones in this sample may be carry-over from other donors' samples.

V is TRBV5-4 and J is TRBJ1-3; D gene uncertain. This CDR3 has 13 amino acids. Per the germline V gene, CDR1 is SGHNT and CDR2 is YYREEE (reference sequence). The V and J ends lost 1 base and 2 bases respectively, with 4 bases between them. The CDR3 loop reads CASSLTPGNTIYF. The CDR3 nucleotides read TGTGCCAGCAGCTTGACCCCTGGAAACACCATATATTTT.

J is TRBJ1-2 and V is TRBV27, with D possibly being TRBD1 (5 bases). Deletions cut 5 bases from V and 5 bases from J, with 15 bases between. Germline CDR1 MNHEY, CDR2 SMNVEV (reference sequence). The CDR3 contains 14 residues. CDR3 loop: CASSLRASSYGYTF. The CDR3 DNA sequence: TGTGCCAGCAGTCTCAGGGCTTCCTCTTATGGCTACACCTTC.

In its sample, this clone was seen once. The chain carries TRBV5-1 and TRBJ2-1; D unclear. Per germline, CDR1 SGHRS and CDR2 YFSETQ. V dropped 5 bases and J dropped 3 bases, with 9 bases sitting between them. The CDR3 spans 13 residues. As DNA, the CDR3 is TGCGCCAGCAGTCCCCCGGACTACAATGAGCAGTTCTTC. Translated, it gives CASSPPDYNEQFF. The whole variable domain, remainder taken from reference TRBV5-1 and TRBJ2-1, is KAGVTQTPRYLIKTRGQQVTLSCSPISGHRSVSWYQQTPGQGLQFLFEYFSETQRNKGNFPGRFSGRQFSNSRSEMNVSTLELGDSALYLCASSPPDYNEQFFGPGTRLTVL.

The rearrangement joins TRBV21-1 to TRBJ2-1. TRBV21-1 represents a pseudogene. CDR3 size: 16 residues. DNA for the CDR3: TGTGCCAGCAGCAAAGCTAGGGTGAGCTCCTACAATGAGCAGTTCTTC. Translated: CASSKARVSSYNEQFF.

The chain links TRBV14 to TRBJ2-7, with TRBD1 as a possible D gene (6 bases). The CDR3 consists of 14 residues. With 0 bases removed from V and 2 bases from J, the gap between germline ends came to 8 bases. CDR1 SGHDN and CDR2 FVKESK come from the germline V gene. In DNA form, the CDR3 reads TGTGCCAGCAGCCAAGACAGGGGAGCCTACGAGCAGTACTTC. The encoded protein is CASSQDRGAYEQYF. The complete variable domain, with remaining parts taken from reference TRBV14 and TRBJ2-7, reads EAGVTQFPSHSVIEKGQTVTLRCDPISGHDNLYWYRRVMGKEIKFLLHFVKESKQDESGMPNNRFLAERTGGTYSTLKVQPAELEDSGVYFCASSQDRGAYEQYFGPGTRLTVT.

This clone was detected once. The chain couples TRBV11-2 to TRBJ2-7; D is ambiguous. CDR1 is SGHAT and CDR2 is FQNNGV in the germline V gene. This CDR3 has 12 residues. V was pared by 8 bases and J by 4 bases, with 12 bases between. CDR3 amino acids: CASGSADYEQYF. The CDR3 nucleotides are TGTGCCAGCGGCTCCGCAGATTACGAGCAGTACTTC.

The chain is built from TRBV9 and TRBJ2-5; D is unresolved. V was trimmed by 0 bases and J by 0 bases, leaving 9 bases between them. The CDR3 runs to 15 residues. The V gene's germline CDR1 is SGDLS and CDR2 YYNGEE. The DNA of the CDR3 is TGTGCCAGCAGCGTAGGAGAGCTCCACCAAGAGACCCAGTACTTC. It specifies CASSVGELHQETQYF.

This chain joins TRBV5-1 and TRBJ2-7, with D perhaps given as TRBD1 or TRBD2 (5 bases each). The V end was cut by 2 bases, the J end by 2 bases, with 14 bases between. CDR1 is SGHRS, CDR2 YFSETQ, per germline. The CDR3 length is 15 residues. CDR3 sequence reads: CASSFARGRTYEQYF. The CDR3 nucleotides are TGCGCCAGCAGCTTCGCCCGGGGACGGACCTACGAGCAGTACTTC.

This clone showed up just once. The chain links TRBV6-6 to TRBJ2-5; possible D gene TRBD2, 6 bases. CDR1 MNHNY and CDR2 SVGAGI come from the germline V gene (reference sequence). This CDR3 spans 13 amino acids. The CDR3 loop is CVIRPGVAETQYF. The CDR3, as DNA: TGTGTAATACGTCCGGGAGTGGCAGAGACCCAGTACTTC.